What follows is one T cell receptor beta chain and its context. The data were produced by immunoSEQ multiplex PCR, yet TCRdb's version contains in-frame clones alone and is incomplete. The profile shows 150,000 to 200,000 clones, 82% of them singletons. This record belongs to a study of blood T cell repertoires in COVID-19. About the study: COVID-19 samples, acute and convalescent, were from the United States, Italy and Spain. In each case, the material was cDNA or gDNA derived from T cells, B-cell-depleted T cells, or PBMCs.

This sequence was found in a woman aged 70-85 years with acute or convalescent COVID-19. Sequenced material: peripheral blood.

CDR3 sequence (DNA): TGTGCCAGCAGTCGGAGCGGGGACTCCACAGATACGCAGTATTTT. Protein: CASSRSGDSTDTQYF. The V call is TRBV7-2, the J call TRBJ2-3; 7 nucleotides agree with TRBD2. V trimming: 6 bases; J trimming: 2 bases; junction bases outside the gene matches: 8. The CDR3 is made up of 15 amino acids. Per the germline V gene, CDR1 is SGHTA and CDR2 is FQGNSA.